This T cell receptor (beta chain) was recovered during a study of STAT5B mutations in CD4+ large granular lymphocyte leukemia. Overall study results and limits: Patient CD4-sorted repertoires looked more clonal than healthy CD4+ repertoires, even without putative leukemic clones. The CD4+ versus CD8+ T-LGLL clonality difference may reflect limited sample size. 8/27 top patient clones versus 2/35 control clones were TRBV06-family.

Trimming pared 4 bases from V and 3 bases from J, leaving 8 bases between. Germline CDR1 SGDLS, CDR2 YYNGEE. The CDR3 is 13 residues long. Original handling: Productive clonotypes were detectable down to 2.59 x 10-5 frequency. Libraries were prepared by immunoSEQ multiplex PCR; TCRdb keeps only in-frame clonotypes and omits some of them. That table furnishes V, J and clone size, whereas the DNA furnished D and trimming. The table has tens of thousands of clones, just under 75% seen once; the top ten hold 3.1%. Comments on this clone: The target antigen is unknown.

This clonotype was sampled from a human donor in good health. The specimen was CD4+ T cells from blood buffy coats. The chain has TRBV9 and TRBJ2-4, with no clear D. The chain's CDR3 is CASSPPGKNIQYF. The CDR3 nucleotides are TGTGCCAGCAGCCCCCCTGGCAAAAACATTCAGTACTTC.